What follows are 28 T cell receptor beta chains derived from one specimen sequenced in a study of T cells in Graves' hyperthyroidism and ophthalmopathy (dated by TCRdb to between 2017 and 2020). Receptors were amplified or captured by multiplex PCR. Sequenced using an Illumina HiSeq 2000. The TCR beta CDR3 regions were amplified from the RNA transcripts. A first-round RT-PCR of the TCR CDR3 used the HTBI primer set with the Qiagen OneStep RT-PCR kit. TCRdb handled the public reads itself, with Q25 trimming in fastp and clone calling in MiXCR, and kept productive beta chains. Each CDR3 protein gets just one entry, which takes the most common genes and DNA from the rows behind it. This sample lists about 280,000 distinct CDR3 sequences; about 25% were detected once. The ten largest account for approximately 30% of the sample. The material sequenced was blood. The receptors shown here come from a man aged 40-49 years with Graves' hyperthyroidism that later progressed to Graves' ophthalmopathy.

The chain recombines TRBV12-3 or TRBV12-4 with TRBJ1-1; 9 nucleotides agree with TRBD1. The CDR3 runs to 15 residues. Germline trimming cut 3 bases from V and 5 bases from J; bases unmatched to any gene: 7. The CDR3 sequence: CASSFNRGRGTEAFF. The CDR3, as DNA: TGTGCCAGCAGTTTTAACAGGGGGCGAGGAACTGAAGCTTTCTTT.

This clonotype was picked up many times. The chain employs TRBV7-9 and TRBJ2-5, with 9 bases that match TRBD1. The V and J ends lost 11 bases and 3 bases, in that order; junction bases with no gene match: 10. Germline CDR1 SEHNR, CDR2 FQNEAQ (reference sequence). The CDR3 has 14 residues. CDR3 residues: CACNFRDREETQYF. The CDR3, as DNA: TGTGCCTGTAACTTCCGGGACAGGGAAGAGACCCAGTACTTC.

CDR3 protein: CASSSGRGQGFGYTF. CDR3 coding DNA: TGTGCCAGCAGCTCGGGGCGGGGACAGGGTTTTGGCTACACCTTC. This sequence joins TRBV28 and TRBJ1-2; 9 bases align to TRBD1. This CDR3 region has 15 residues. CDR1 is MDHEN, CDR2 SYDVKM, per germline. The V and J ends lost 6 bases and 7 bases, in that order; junction bases with no gene match: 12.

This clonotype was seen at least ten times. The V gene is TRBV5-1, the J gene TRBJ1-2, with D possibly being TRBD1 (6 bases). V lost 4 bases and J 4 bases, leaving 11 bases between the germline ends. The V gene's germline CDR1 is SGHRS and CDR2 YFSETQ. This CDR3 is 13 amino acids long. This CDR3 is CASSMDSPYGYTF. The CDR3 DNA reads TGCGCCAGCAGCATGGACAGCCCCTATGGCTACACCTTC.

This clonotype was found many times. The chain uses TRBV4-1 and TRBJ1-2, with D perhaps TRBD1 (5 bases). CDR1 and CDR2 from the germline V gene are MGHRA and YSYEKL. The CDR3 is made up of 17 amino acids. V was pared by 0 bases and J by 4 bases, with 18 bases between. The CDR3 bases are TGCGCCAGCAGCCAAGATGGAGCGGGACTGGATTCCTATGGCTACACCTTC. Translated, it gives CASSQDGAGLDSYGYTF.

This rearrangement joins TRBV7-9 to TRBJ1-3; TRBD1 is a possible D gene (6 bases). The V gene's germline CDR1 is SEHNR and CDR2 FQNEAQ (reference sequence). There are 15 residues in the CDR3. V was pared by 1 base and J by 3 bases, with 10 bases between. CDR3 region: CASSLVGASGNTIYF. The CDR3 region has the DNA TGTGCCAGCAGCTTAGTGGGGGCTAGTGGAAACACCATATATTTT.

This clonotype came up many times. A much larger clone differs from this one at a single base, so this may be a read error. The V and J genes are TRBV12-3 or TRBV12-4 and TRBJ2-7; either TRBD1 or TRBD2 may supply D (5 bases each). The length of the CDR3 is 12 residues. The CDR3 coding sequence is TGTGCCAGCAGTTTAAGAGGGGACGAGCAGCACTTC. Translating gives CASSLRGDEQHF.

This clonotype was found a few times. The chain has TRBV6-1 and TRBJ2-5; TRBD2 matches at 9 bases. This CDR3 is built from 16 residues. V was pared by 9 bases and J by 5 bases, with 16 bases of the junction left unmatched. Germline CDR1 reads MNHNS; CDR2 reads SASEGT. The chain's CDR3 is CASFPAGGPRPETQYF. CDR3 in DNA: TGTGCCAGTTTCCCAGCGGGAGGCCCCCGACCTGAGACCCAGTACTTC.

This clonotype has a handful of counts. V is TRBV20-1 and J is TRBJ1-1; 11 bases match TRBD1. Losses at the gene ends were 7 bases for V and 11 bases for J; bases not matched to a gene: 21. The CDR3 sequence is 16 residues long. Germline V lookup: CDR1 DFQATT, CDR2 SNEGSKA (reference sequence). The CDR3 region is CSDRGGALMGQGDAFF. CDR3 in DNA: TGCAGTGACAGAGGGGGAGCGTTGATGGGACAGGGGGACGCTTTCTTT.

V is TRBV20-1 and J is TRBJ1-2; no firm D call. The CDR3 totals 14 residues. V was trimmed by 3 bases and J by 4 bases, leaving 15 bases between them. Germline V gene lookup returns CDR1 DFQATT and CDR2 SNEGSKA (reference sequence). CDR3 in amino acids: CSARDPDNSYGYTF. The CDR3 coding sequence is TGCAGTGCTAGGGACCCCGATAACAGCTATGGCTACACCTTC.

The CDR3 region is CASSERDRDGYTF. As DNA, the CDR3 is TGTGCCAGCAGTGAGCGGGACAGGGATGGCTACACCTTC. This rearrangement joins TRBV6-1 to TRBJ1-2, with 9 bases aligning to TRBD1. Germline-derived CDR1 and CDR2 are MNHNS and SASEGT. This CDR3 has 13 amino acids. V was clipped by 3 bases and J by 6 bases; unmatched bases: 2.

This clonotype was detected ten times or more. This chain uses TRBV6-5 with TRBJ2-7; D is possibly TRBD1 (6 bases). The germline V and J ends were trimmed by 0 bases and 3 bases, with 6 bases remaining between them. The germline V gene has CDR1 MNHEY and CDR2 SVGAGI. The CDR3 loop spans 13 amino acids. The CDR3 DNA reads TGTGCCAGCAGTTACTCGGACAGCTACGAGCAGTACTTC. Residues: CASSYSDSYEQYF.

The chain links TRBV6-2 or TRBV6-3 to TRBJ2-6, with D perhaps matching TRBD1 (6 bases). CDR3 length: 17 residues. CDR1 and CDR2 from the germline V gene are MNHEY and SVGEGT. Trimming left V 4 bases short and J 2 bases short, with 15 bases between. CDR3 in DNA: TGTGCCAGCAGTTTAACCCAGGGGTTTGCTGGGGCCAACGTCCTGACTTTC. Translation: CASSLTQGFAGANVLTF.

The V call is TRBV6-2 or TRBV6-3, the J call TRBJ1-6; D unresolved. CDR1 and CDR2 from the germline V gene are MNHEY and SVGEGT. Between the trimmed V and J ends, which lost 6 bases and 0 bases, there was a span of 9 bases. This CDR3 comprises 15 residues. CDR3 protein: CASSQRSSYNSPLHF. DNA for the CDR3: TGTGCCAGCAGCCAGAGGAGCTCCTATAATTCACCCCTCCACTTT.

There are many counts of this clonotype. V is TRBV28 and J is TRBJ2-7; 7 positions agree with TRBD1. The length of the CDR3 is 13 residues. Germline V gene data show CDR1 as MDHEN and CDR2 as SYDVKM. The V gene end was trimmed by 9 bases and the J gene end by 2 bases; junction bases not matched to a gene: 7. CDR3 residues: CASTRDSTYEQYF. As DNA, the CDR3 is TGTGCCAGTACAAGGGACAGTACCTACGAGCAGTACTTC.

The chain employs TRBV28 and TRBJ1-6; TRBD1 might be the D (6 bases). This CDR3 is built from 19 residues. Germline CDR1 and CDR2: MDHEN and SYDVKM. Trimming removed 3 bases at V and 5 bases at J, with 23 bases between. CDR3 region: CASSFVGQGLSKNNSPLHF. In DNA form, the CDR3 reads TGTGCCAGCAGTTTCGTCGGTCAGGGGTTGAGTAAGAATAATTCACCCCTCCACTTT.

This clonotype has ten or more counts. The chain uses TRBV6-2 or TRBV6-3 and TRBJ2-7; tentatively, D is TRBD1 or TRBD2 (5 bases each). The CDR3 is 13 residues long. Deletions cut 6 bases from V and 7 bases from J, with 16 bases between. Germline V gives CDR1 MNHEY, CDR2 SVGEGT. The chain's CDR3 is CASSGTDSGEQYF. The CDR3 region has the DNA TGTGCCAGCAGCGGGACGGACTCGGGAGAGCAGTACTTC.

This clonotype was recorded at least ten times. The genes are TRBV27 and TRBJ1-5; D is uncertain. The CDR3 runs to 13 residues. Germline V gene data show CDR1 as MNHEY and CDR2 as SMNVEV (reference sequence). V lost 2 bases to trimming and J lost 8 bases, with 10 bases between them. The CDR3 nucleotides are TGTGCCAGCAGTTTAAATTACGAGGAGCCCCAGCATTTT. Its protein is CASSLNYEEPQHF.

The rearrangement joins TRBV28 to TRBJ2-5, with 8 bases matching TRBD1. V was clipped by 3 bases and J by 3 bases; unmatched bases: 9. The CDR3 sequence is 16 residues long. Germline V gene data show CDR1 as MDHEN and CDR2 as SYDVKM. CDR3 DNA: TGTGCCAGCAGTTTCCTAGAGACAGGGGAAAAAGAGACCCAGTACTTC. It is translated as CASSFLETGEKETQYF.

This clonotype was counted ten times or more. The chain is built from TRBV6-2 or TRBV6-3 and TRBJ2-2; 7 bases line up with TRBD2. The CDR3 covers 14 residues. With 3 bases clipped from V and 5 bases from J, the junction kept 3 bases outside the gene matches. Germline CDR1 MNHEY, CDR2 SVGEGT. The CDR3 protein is CASSYSRETGELFF. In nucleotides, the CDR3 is TGTGCCAGCAGTTATTCGCGGGAGACCGGGGAGCTGTTTTTT.

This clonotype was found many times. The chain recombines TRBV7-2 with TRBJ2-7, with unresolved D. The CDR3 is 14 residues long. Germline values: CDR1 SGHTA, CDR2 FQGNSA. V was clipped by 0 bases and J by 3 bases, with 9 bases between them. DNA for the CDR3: TGTGCCAGCAGCTTAGCGGTAGAGGTCTACGAGCAGTACTTC. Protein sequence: CASSLAVEVYEQYF.

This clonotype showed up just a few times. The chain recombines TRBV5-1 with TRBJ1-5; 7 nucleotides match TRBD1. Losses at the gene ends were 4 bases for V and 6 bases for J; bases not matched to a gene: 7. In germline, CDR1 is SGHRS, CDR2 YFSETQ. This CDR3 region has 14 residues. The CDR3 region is CASSEQGVGQPQHF. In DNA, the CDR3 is TGCGCCAGCAGCGAGCAGGGGGTCGGTCAGCCCCAGCATTTT.

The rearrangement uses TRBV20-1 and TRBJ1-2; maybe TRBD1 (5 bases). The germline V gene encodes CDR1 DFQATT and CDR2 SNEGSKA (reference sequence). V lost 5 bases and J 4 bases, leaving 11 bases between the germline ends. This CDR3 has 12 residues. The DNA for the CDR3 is TGCAGTGCTGGCGGGACGGCCTATGGCTACACCTTC. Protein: CSAGGTAYGYTF.

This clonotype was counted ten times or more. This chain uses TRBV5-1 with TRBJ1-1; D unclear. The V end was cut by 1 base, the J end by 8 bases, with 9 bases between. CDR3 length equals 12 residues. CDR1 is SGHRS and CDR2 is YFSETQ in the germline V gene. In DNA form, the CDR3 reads TGCGCCAGCAGCTTGAAGTCAGACGAAGCTTTCTTT. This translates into CASSLKSDEAFF. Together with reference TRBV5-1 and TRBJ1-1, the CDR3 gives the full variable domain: KAGVTQTPRYLIKTRGQQVTLSCSPISGHRSVSWYQQTPGQGLQFLFEYFSETQRNKGNFPGRFSGRQFSNSRSEMNVSTLELGDSALYLCASSLKSDEAFFGQGTRLTVV.

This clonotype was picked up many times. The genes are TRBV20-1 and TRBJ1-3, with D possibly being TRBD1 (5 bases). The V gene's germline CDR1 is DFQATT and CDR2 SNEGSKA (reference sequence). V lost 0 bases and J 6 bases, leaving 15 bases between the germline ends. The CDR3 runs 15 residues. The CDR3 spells CSARDSGLPENTIYF. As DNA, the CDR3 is TGCAGTGCTAGAGACTCGGGACTTCCTGAAAACACCATATATTTT.

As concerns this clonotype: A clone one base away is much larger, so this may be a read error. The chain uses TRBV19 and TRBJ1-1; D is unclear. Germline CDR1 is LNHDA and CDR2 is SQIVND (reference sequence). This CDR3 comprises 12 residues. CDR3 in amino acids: CSSSPGVDEAFF. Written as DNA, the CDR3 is TGTTCCAGTAGTCCCGGGGTCGACGAAGCTTTCTTT.

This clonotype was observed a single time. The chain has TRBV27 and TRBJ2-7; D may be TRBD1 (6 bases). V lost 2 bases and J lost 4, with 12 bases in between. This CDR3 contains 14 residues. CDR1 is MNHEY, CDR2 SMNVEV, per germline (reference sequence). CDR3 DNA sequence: TGTGCCAGCAGTTTACAGGACAGTCTTTACGAGCAGTACTTC. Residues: CASSLQDSLYEQYF.

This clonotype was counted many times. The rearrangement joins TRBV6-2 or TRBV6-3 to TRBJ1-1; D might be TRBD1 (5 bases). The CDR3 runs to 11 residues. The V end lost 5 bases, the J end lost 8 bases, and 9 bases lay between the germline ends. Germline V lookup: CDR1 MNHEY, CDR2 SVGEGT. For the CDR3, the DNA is TGTGCCAGCAGTAGACAGAAAGAAGCTTTCTTT. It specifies CASSRQKEAFF.